The source of this T cell receptor beta chain is a study of monozygotic twins with inflammatory bowel disease. Study-level points and caveats: TCRbeta inverse Simpson diversity was decreased in IBD patients versus healthy co-twins.

Regarding this clonotype: Its matching antigen is unknown.

This CDR3 is 15 amino acids long. The germline gives CDR1 SGHRS, CDR2 YFSETQ. From whole blood, total RNA was isolated without any sorting of T cells. The TCR libraries each used total RNA (roughly 4,000 ng per library). Molecular identifiers with 6-nucleotide sample barcodes were added during cDNA synthesis via template switching. No DNA is given; TCRdb re-called the 5' RACE reads and lists each CDR3 protein once. The table counts about 380,000 distinct CDR3 sequences; just over 2.5% lies in the top ten. The source is a human donor with ulcerative colitis or Crohn's disease, or a healthy co-twin of an affected twin (not recorded which). The chain recombines TRBV5-1 with TRBJ1-2; there is no DNA to check the TCRdb D call of TRBD1. The sample taken for sequencing was blood. This CDR3 reads CASSPRTGGDYGYTF.